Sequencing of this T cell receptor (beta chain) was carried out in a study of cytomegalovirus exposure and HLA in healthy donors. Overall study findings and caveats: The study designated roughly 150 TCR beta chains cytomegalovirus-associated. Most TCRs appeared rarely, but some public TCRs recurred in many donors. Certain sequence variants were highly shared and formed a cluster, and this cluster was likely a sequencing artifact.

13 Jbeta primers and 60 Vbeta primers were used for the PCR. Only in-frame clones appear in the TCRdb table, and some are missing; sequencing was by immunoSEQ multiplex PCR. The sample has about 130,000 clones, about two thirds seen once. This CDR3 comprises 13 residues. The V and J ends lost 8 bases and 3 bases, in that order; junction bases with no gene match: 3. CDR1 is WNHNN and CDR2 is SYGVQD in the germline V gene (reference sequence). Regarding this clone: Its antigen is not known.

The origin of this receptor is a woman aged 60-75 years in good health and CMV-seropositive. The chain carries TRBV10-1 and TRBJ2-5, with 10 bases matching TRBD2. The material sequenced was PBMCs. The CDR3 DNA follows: TGCGCCAGCCAACTAGCGGGGAAAGAGACCCAGTACTTC. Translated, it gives CASQLAGKETQYF.